This record covers a single T cell receptor beta chain. Its antigen is still unknown. No base quality values were provided; no much bigger clone lies one nucleotide off. At one collaborating source in Seattle, patients were enrolled during active infection and were followed longitudinally through the course of disease. The collaborating institutions used their own protocols to collect whole blood in K2EDTA tubes. For TCRbeta analysis, collaborators shipped samples as frozen whole blood, isolated PBMCs, or DNA extracted from either of those sample types. The immunoSEQ Assay, a bias-controlled multiplex PCR, was used to amplify TCRbeta CDR3 regions from genomic DNA. Turning to the authors' computational methods: The number of nucleated cells in each sample was estimated from the amplification of reference gene primers within the assay. Sequence reads were collapsed and filtered to measure the absolute abundance of every unique TCRbeta CDR3 rearrangement. For each sample, productive Simpson clonality was calculated by taking the square root of Simpson's diversity index across productive rearrangements. TCRdb retrieved this table from immuneACCESS and kept in-frame rearrangements only. Not all clones are present; in checked studies, unresolved V genes account for under half, and no reason is known for the remainder. V and J calls plus clone size are reproduced from that table; the DNA served to infer D and trimming. Here the sample has about 220,000 clones; almost 85% occur a single time. Of the sample, more than 2% falls within the top ten clones.

The germline V gene yields KGHSH for CDR1 and LQKENI for CDR2. Inclusive of the bounding cysteine and phenylalanine, the CDR3 is 15 residues long. Just CDR3 DNA is preserved here, 45 bases in frame from base 1. V has 1 base trimmed and J has 3 bases trimmed; junction bases matching no gene number 1. The sample belongs to a study of blood T cell repertoires in COVID-19 (dated by TCRdb to 2020 to 2021). Study-wide context: Collaborator samples came from the United States, Italy and Spain and covered acute and convalescent phases of COVID-19. The prospective study material was composed of cDNA or gDNA derived from T cells, B-cell-depleted T cells, or PBMCs. Deeply sampled blood TCRbeta repertoires from subjects exposed to, actively infected with, or recovered from COVID-19 were included in the dataset. A freely available public database, intended as a resource for researchers studying the immune response to SARS-CoV-2, is where the repertoires were released. Samples came from the ongoing ImmuneRACE study (first 160 participants) plus 1,254 subjects from 6 global collaborators. Nearly every sample came with metadata listing a de-identified subject ID, COVID-19 status, age in years and sex. Where HLA class I and class II types were available, the types were taken from metadata supplied by the sample provider, not from assay-based typing. Overall study outcomes, separate from this receptor: Clinical and demographic metadata were provided uncurated, with the amount varying by source and participant.

Recombination joined TRBV18 with TRBJ2-1, with 9 junctional bases fitting TRBD1. The origin of this receptor is a woman aged 70-85 years with COVID-19, enrolled during active disease. The sample was peripheral blood. CDR3 sequence: CASSPRTGDYNEQFF. The sequenced DNA is TGTGCCAGCTCACCACGGACAGGGGACTACAATGAGCAGTTCTTC.